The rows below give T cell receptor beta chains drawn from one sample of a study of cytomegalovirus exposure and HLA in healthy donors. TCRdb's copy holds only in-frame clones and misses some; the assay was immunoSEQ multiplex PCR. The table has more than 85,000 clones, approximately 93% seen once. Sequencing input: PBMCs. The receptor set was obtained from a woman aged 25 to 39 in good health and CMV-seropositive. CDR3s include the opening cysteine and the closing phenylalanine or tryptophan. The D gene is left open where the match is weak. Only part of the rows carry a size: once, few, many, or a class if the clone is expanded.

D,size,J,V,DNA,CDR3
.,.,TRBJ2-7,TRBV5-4,TGTGCCAGCAGCCAAAACTACGAGCAGTACTTC,CASSQNYEQYF
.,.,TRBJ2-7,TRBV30,TGTGCCTGGAGCGATACTACAGGGTGGTCCTACGAGCAGTACTTC,CAWSDTTGWSYEQYF
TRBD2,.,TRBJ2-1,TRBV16,TGTGCCAGCAGCGTTTGGACTAGCGGGATTTACAATGAGCAGTTCTTC,CASSVWTSGIYNEQFF
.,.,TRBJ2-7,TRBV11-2,TGTGCCAGCAGCTTAACAGCCCCTGGATCCTACGAGCAGTACTTC,CASSLTAPGSYEQYF
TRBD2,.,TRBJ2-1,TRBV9,TGTGCCAGCAGCGCCAGACTAGCGGGAGGGACCAATGAGCAGTTCTTC,CASSARLAGGTNEQFF
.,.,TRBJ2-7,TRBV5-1,TGCGCCAGCAGCTTGGTTGCTAGCTCCTACGAGCAGTACTTC,CASSLVASSYEQYF
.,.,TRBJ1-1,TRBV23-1,TGCGCCAGCATTAAAAGAGACAACTCAAACACTGAAGCTTTCTTT,CASIKRDNSNTEAFF
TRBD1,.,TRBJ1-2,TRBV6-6,TGTGCCGGCACAGGGGCGATTTCTGAAGGCTACACCTTC,CAGTGAISEGYTF
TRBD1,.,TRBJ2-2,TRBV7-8,TGTGCCAGCAGCTTTAGGGGGCGGGCGAACACCGGGGAGCTGTTTTTT,CASSFRGRANTGELFF
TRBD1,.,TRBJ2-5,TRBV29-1,TGCAGCGTTAAGAGGGGGCAGCCGGAGACCCAGTACTTC,CSVKRGQPETQYF
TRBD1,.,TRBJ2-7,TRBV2,TGTGCCAGCAGGGGGACCGGACAGGGAAACTACGAGCAGTACTTC,CASRGTGQGNYEQYF
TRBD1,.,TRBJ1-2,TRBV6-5,TGTGCCAGCAGTTACAAGGGGGCGGATGGCTACACCTTC,CASSYKGADGYTF
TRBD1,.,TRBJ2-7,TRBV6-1,TGTGCCAGCAGCCACAGACAGGGGACGACCTACGAGCAGTACTTC,CASSHRQGTTYEQYF
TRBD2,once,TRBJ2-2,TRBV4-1,TGCGCCAGCAGCCCTCAACCTAGCGGGGTTACCGGGGAGCTGTTTTTT,CASSPQPSGVTGELFF
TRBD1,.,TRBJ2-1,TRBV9,TGTGCCAGCAGCACAACCGGCAGGGGGCGATTGGATGAGCAGTTCTTC,CASSTTGRGRLDEQFF
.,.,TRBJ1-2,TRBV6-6,TGTGCCAGCAGTATACAGGGAAACTATGGCTACACCTTC,CASSIQGNYGYTF
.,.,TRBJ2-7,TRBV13,TGTGCCAGCAGCCTACGTGGCAGGTACGAGCAGTACTTC,CASSLRGRYEQYF
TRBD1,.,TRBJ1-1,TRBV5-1,TGCGCCAGCAGCTCAATCCGGGACAGGGGGGAGCCGAACACTGAAGCTTTCTTT,CASSSIRDRGEPNTEAFF
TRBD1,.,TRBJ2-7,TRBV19,TGTGCCAGTAGTGACAGGGGCTACGAGCAGTACTTC,CASSDRGYEQYF
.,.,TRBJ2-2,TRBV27,TGTGCCAGCAGTCCCCGGTCCGGGGAGCTGTTTTTT,CASSPRSGELFF
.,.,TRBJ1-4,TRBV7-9,TGTGCCAGCACCCTCGGGAGATCTAATGAAAAACTGTTTTTT,CASTLGRSNEKLFF
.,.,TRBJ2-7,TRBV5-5,TGTGCCAGCAGTTTAATAGCAGGGGTGGGTTTGTACGAGCAGTACTTC,CASSLIAGVGLYEQYF
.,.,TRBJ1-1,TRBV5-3,TGTGCCAGAAGCTTCAGGTCAGAAAAAAACACTGAAGCTTTCTTT,CARSFRSEKNTEAFF
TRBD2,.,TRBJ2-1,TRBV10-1,TGCGCCAGCTCCTCCGGGACTAGCGGGAGGTGGGAGCAGTTCTTC,CASSSGTSGRWEQFF
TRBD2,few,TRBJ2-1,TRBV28,TGTGCCAGCAGTTTGTCAACTAGCGGGAGCATCGACAATGAGCAGTTCTTC,CASSLSTSGSIDNEQFF
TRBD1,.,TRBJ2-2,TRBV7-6,TGTGCCAGCAGCCGGACAGGGCCCGGGGAGCTGTTTTTT,CASSRTGPGELFF
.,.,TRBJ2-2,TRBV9,TGTGCCAGCAGCGTAGCCAGAGCCACTCAGGGTTCGAACACCGGGGAGCTGTTTTTT,CASSVARATQGSNTGELFF
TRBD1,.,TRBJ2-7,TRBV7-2,TGTGCCAGCGGTCGGGGACAGGGGGCCTACGAGCAGTACTTC,CASGRGQGAYEQYF
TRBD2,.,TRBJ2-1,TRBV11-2,TGTGCCAGCAGCCCCGGGACTAGCGGGAGAGCTAACAATGAGCAGTTCTTC,CASSPGTSGRANNEQFF
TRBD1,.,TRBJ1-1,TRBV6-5,TGTGCCAGCAGTTACCTGGACAGGAGGAACACTGAAGCTTTCTTT,CASSYLDRRNTEAFF
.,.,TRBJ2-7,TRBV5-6,TGTGCCAGCAGCCCGCGTTTGGTCCTAGAATACGAGCAGTACTTC,CASSPRLVLEYEQYF
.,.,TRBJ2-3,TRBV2,TGTGCCAGCAGGAGGGGGGGCCGACGGGAACGCACAGATACGCAGTATTTT,CASRRGGRRERTDTQYF
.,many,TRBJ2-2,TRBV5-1,TGCGCCAGCAGCTTAAGGGGTGGCGGGGAGCTGTTTTTT,CASSLRGGGELFF
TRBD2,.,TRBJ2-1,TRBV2,TGTGCCAGCATCGGACTAGCGGGCGGTAATGAGCAGTTCTTC,CASIGLAGGNEQFF
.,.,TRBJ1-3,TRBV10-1,TGCGCCAGCAGTGCAGGCTCTGGAAACACCATATATTTT,CASSAGSGNTIYF
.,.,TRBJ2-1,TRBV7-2,TGTGCCAGCAGCTTAGGATTTGCGGGAAGGTACAATGAGCAGTTCTTC,CASSLGFAGRYNEQFF
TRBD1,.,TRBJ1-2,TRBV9,TGTGCCAGCAGCGTAGAGACAGGGGGTCGGGGCTACACCTTC,CASSVETGGRGYTF
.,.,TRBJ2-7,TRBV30,TGTGCCTGGAGTGCGGGCAGCCCGGGATTTTACGAGCAGTACTTC,CAWSAGSPGFYEQYF
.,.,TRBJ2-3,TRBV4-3,TGCGCCAGCAGCCAAGGTCGTTCGGATACGCAGTATTTT,CASSQGRSDTQYF
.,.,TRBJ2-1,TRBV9,TGTGCCAGCAGCGAGACTTTTAGCTCCTACAATGAGCAGTTCTTC,CASSETFSSYNEQFF
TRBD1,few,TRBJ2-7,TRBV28,TGTGCCAGACCGGGACAGGCCTACTACGAGCAGTACTTC,CARPGQAYYEQYF
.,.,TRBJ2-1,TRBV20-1,TGCAGTGCCAAACCGTCTAGTGAGCAGTTCTTC,CSAKPSSEQFF
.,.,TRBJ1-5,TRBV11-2,TGTGCCAGCAGCTTACGGTTCCGGGGGGCCTCCAATCAGCCCCAGCATTTT,CASSLRFRGASNQPQHF
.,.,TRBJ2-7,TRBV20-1,TGCAGTGCTAGAGATGAGATTGGGCAGTACTTC,CSARDEIGQYF